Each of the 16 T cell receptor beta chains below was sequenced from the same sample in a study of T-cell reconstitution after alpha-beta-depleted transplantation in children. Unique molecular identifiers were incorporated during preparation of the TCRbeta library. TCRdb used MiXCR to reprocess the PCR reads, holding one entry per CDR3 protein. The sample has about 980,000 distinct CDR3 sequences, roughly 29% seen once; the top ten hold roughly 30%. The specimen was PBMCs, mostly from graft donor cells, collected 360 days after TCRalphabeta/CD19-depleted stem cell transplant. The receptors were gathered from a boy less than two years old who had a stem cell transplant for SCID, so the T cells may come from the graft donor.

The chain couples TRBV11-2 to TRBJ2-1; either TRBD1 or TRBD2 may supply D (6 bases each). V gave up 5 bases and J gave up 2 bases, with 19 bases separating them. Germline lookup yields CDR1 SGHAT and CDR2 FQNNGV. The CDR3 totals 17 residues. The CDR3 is CASSAPFRGPTYNEQFF. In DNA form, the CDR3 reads TGTGCCAGCAGCGCCCCGTTCCGGGGGCCTACCTACAATGAGCAGTTCTTC.

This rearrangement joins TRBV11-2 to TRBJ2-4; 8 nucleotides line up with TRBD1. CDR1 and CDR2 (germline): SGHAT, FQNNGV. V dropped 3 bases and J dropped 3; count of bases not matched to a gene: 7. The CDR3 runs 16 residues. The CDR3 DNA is TGTGCCAGCAGCTTCGCCCGGACAGGGCGCAAAAACATTCAGTACTTC. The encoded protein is CASSFARTGRKNIQYF.

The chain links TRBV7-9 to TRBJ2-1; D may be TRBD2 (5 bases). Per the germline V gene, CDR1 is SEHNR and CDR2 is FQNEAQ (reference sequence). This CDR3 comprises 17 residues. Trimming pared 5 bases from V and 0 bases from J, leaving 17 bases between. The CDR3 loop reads CASSILALASSYNEQFF. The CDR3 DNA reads TGTGCCAGCAGCATCCTCGCGCTAGCCTCCTCCTACAATGAGCAGTTCTTC.

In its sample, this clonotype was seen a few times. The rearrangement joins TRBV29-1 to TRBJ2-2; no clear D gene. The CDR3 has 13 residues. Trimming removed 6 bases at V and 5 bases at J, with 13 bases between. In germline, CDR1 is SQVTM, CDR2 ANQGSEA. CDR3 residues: CSVSRTSTGELFF. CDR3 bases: TGCAGCGTCTCCCGGACCTCTACCGGGGAGCTGTTTTTT.

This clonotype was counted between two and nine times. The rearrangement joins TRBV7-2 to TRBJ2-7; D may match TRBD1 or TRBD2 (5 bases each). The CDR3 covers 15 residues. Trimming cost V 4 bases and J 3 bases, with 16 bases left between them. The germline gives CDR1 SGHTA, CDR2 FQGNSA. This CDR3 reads CASSSTREWSYEQYF. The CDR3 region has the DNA TGTGCCAGCAGCTCGACCAGGGAGTGGAGCTACGAGCAGTACTTC.

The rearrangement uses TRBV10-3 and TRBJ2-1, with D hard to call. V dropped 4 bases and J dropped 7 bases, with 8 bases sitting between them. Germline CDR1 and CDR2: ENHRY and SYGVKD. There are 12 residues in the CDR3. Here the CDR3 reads CAISAIGNEQFF. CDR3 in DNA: TGTGCCATCAGTGCGATTGGGAATGAGCAGTTCTTC.

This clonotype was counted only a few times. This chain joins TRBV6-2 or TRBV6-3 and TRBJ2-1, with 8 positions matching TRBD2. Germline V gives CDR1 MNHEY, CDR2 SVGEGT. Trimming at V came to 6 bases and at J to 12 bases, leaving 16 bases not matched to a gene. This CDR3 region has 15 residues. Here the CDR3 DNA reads TGTGCCAGCAGACCGCTGGCGGGGGGCCCTCTCGTGCAGTTCTTC. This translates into CASRPLAGGPLVQFF.

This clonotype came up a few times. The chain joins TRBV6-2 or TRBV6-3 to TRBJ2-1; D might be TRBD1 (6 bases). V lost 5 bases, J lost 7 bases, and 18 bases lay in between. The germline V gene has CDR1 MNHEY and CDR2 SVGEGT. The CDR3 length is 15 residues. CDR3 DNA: TGTGCCAGCAGTAGCCCCAGGGGAATGAAAAATGAGCAGTTCTTC. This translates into CASSSPRGMKNEQFF.

This chain's CDR3 is CASRATGVEYEQYF. As DNA, the CDR3 is TGTGCCAGCAGAGCGACAGGGGTGGAATACGAGCAGTACTTC. V is TRBV7-4 and J is TRBJ2-7; TRBD1 aligns across 8 bases. The trim removed 6 bases at V and 4 bases at J, leaving 8 bases unmatched. This CDR3 has 14 amino acids. The germline V gene has CDR1 SGHVT and CDR2 SQSDAQ.

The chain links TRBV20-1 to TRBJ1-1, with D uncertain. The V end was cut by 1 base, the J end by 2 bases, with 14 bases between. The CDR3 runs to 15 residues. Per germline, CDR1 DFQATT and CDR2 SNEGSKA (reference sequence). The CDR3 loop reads CSARAPGLRNTEAFF. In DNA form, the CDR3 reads TGCAGTGCTAGAGCTCCGGGTTTGAGAAACACTGAAGCTTTCTTT.

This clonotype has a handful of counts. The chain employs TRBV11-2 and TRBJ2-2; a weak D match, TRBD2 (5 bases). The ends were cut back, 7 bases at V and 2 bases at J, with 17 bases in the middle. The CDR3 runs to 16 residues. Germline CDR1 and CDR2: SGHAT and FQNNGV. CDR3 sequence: CASIPSSRANTGELFF. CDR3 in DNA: TGTGCCAGCATCCCCTCTAGCCGGGCCAACACCGGGGAGCTGTTTTTT.

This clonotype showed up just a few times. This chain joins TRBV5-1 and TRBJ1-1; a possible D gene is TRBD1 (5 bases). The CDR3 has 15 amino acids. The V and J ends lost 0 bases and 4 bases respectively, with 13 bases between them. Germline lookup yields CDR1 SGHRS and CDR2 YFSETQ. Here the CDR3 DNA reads TGCGCCAGCAGCTTGGGACAGTGGGAGGGCACTGAAGCTTTCTTT. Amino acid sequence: CASSLGQWEGTEAFF.

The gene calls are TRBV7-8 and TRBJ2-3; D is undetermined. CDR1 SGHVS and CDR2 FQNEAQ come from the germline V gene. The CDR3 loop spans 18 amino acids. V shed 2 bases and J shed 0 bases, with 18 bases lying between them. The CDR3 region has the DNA TGTGCCAGCAGCTTAAATGGCAGGCTGTCTTCTAGCACAGATACGCAGTATTTT. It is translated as CASSLNGRLSSSTDTQYF.

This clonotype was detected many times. This CDR3 reads CASSFWGTYEQYF. The DNA for the CDR3 is TGTGCCAGCAGCTTTTGGGGAACCTACGAGCAGTACTTC. The V call is TRBV7-9, the J call TRBJ2-7; unclear D gene. V lost 3 bases and J lost 2, with 8 bases in between. The CDR3 is 13 residues long. Looked up from germline, CDR1 is SEHNR and CDR2 is FQNEAQ (reference sequence). Using reference TRBV7-9 and TRBJ2-7 for the parts outside the CDR3, the full variable domain is DTGVSQNPRHKITKRGQNVTFRCDPISEHNRLYWYRQTLGQGPEFLTYFQNEAQLEKSRLLSDRFSAERPKGSFSTLEIQRTEQGDSAMYLCASSFWGTYEQYFGPGTRLTVT.

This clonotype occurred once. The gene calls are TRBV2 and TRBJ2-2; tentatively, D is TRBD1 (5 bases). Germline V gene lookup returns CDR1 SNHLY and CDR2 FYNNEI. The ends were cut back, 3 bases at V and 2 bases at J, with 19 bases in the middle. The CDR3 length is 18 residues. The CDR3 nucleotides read TGTGCCAGCAGTGATTTCCATCAGGGTCTCTATAACACCGGGGAGCTGTTTTTT. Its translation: CASSDFHQGLYNTGELFF.

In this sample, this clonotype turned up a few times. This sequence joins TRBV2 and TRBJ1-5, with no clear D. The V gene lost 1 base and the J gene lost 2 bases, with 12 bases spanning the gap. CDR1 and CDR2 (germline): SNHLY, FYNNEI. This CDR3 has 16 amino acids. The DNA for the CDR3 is TGTGCCAGCAGTGAAGACAGAGGATATGGCAATCAGCCCCAGCATTTT. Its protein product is CASSEDRGYGNQPQHF.